These 10 T cell receptor beta chains were sequenced from one sample in a study of shared clonotypes between healthy human individuals. TCRdb's table, derived via immunoSEQ multiplex PCR, lists solely in-frame clones and lacks some. This sample has about 2.4 million clones; more than 80% occur once, and the top ten carry about 0.13%. The sequenced sample was naive CD4+ T cells sorted from blood. Regarding subset: CD45RA+ positively selected. These receptors all come from a young man in good health.

This rearrangement joins TRBV6-1 to TRBJ1-1; D call uncertain. The germline V gene encodes CDR1 MNHNS and CDR2 SASEGT. The CDR3 spans 15 residues. V gave up 2 bases and J gave up 2 bases, with 12 bases separating them. The CDR3 DNA follows: TGTGCCAGCAGTGAATTTTCGGCGGTCAACACTGAAGCTTTCTTT. It specifies CASSEFSAVNTEAFF.

The chain joins TRBV21-1 to TRBJ2-3. TRBV21-1 is annotated as a pseudogene. The CDR3 contains 15 residues. The CDR3 nucleotides are TGTGCCAGCAGCAAATACGCCAAGAGCACAGATACGCAGTATTTT. Residues: CASSKYAKSTDTQYF.

V and J are TRBV6-5 and TRBJ1-2; D not resolved. Germline loops: CDR1 MNHEY, CDR2 SVGAGI. The CDR3 runs to 14 residues. The V end was cut by 2 bases, the J end by 1 base, with 8 bases between. In nucleotides, the CDR3 is TGTGCCAGCAGTTACAAGGGAGGTAACTATGGCTACACCTTC. It is translated as CASSYKGGNYGYTF.

This clone was seen only once. The chain joins TRBV11-2 to TRBJ1-6; D unresolved. Trimming shortened V by 4 bases and J by 18 bases, and 19 bases separated the two germline ends. The CDR3 has 13 amino acids. From germline, CDR1 is SGHAT and CDR2 FQNNGV. CDR3 bases: TGTGCCAGCAGCTCCCCGCGTTGGGGAGCAACCCACTTT. Its translation is CASSSPRWGATHF.

The chain is built from TRBV19 and TRBJ1-5; D possibly corresponds to TRBD1 (5 bases). Germline loops: CDR1 LNHDA, CDR2 SQIVND (reference sequence). The CDR3 is made up of 15 amino acids. Trimming removed 5 bases from V and 4 bases from J, with 15 bases in between. CDR3 DNA: TGTGCCAGTAGTCAGGGCTTCGACGGTAATCAGCCCCAGCATTTT. Protein: CASSQGFDGNQPQHF.

The chain combines TRBV6-1 with TRBJ2-7, with 9 bases aligning to TRBD2. This CDR3 comprises 14 residues. Germline lookup yields CDR1 MNHNS and CDR2 SASEGT. The V segment lost 5 bases and the J segment 6 bases; nucleotides outside the gene matches: 8. The chain's CDR3 is CASSTGLARGEQYF. Here the CDR3 DNA reads TGTGCCAGCAGTACAGGACTAGCGCGGGGCGAGCAGTACTTC.

This sequence joins TRBV2 and TRBJ1-4; D is perhaps TRBD1 (5 bases). Germline CDR1 reads SNHLY; CDR2 reads FYNNEI. The CDR3 covers 14 residues. Trimming shortened V by 4 bases and J by 8 bases, and 14 bases separated the two germline ends. This CDR3 reads CASSAGTRREKLFF. For the CDR3, the DNA is TGTGCCAGCAGTGCGGGGACCCGGCGAGAAAAACTGTTTTTT.

This chain links TRBV6-1 with TRBJ1-1; D not resolved. V was shortened by 1 base and J by 5 bases, with 5 bases between the two germline ends. The CDR3 sequence is 12 residues long. CDR1 is MNHNS, CDR2 SASEGT, per germline. The chain's CDR3 is CASSEGGTEAFF. The CDR3 nucleotides read TGTGCCAGCAGTGAAGGGGGAACTGAAGCTTTCTTT.

The table lists this clone with a count of one. V gene TRBV7-2 combines with J gene TRBJ2-3; TRBD1 aligns across 9 bases. Germline trimming cut 9 bases from V and 6 bases from J; bases unmatched to any gene: 13. Germline loops: CDR1 SGHTA, CDR2 FQGNSA. This CDR3 spans 15 amino acids. The CDR3 sequence: CASSQGRTGADTQYF. The CDR3 DNA is TGTGCCAGTAGCCAGGGCCGGACAGGGGCGGATACGCAGTATTTT.

On this clone: In the same sample, other DNA sequences code for this CDR3. V usage is TRBV19 and J usage is TRBJ2-6; the D gene is possibly TRBD1 (5 bases). CDR1 and CDR2 from the germline V gene are LNHDA and SQIVND (reference sequence). V lost 3 bases to trimming and J lost 2 bases, with 8 bases between them. This CDR3 has 15 residues. As DNA, the CDR3 is TGTGCCAGTAGTATTTCAGGGACTGGGGCCAACGTCCTGACTTTC. It specifies CASSISGTGANVLTF.